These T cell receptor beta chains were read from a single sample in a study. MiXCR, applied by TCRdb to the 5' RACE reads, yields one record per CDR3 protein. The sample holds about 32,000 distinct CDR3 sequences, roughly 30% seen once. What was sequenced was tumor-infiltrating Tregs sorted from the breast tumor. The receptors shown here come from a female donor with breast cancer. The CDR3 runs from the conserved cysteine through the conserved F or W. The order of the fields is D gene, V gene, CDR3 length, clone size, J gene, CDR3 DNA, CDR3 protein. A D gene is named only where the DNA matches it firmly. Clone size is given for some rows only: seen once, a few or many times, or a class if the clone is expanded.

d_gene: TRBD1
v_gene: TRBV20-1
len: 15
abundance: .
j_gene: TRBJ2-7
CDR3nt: TGCAGTGCTGGAGTCTCCCGACAGGGAAAGCACGAGCAGTACTTC
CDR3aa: CSAGVSRQGKHEQYF

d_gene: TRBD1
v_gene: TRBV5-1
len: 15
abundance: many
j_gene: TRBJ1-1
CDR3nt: TGCGCCAGCAGACGCCGGACAGGGGCGGCGGGTGAAGCTTTCTTT
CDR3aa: CASRRRTGAAGEAFF

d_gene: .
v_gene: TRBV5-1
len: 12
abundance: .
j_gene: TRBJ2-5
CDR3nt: TGCGCCAAAACACCGTACCAAGAGACCCAGTACTTC
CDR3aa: CAKTPYQETQYF

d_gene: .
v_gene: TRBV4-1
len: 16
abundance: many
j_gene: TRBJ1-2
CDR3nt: TGCGCCAGCAGCCCCCGTGGACAAGCCTCTAACTATGGCTACACCTTC
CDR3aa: CASSPRGQASNYGYTF

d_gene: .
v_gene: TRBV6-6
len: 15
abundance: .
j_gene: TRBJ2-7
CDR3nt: TGTGCCAGCAGTTCCACCCATAGAGCCCCTGGCGAGCAGTACTTC
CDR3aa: CASSSTHRAPGEQYF

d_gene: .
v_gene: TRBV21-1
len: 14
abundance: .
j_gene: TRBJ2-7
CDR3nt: TGTGCCAGTAAAAAGAAGCTAAGAACCTACGAGCAGTACTTC
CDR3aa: CASKKKLRTYEQYF

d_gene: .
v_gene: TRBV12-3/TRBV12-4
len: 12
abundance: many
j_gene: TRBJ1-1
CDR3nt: TGTGCCAGCAGTTGGGACGAGAGTGAAGCTTTCTTT
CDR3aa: CASSWDESEAFF

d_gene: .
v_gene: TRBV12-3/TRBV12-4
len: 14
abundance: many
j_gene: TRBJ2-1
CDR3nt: TGTGCCAGCAACCGGAGGGCCCGGGGAGATGAGCAGTTCTTC
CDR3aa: CASNRRARGDEQFF

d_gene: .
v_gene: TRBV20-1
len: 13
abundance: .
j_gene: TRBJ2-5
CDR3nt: TGCAGTGCTAGAGATGCCCCTACCGAGGCCCAGTACTTC
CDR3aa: CSARDAPTEAQYF

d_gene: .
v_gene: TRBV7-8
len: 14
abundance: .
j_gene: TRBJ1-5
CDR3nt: TGTGCCAGCAGCTCCGATACAGGGAATCAGCCCCAGCATTTT
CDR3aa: CASSSDTGNQPQHF

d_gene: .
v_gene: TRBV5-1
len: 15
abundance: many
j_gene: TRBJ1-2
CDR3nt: TGCGCCAGCAGCTTGGCTTCCGGGGGCGGGAATGGCTACACCTTC
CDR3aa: CASSLASGGGNGYTF

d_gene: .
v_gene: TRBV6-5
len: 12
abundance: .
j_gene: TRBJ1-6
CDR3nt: TGTGCCAGCAGACTTACGAATTCACCCCTCCACTTT
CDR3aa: CASRLTNSPLHF

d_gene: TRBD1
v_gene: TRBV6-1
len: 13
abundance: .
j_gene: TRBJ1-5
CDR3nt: TGTGCCAGCGGCCGGGACAGGATGAGGCCCCAGCATTTT
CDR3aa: CASGRDRMRPQHF

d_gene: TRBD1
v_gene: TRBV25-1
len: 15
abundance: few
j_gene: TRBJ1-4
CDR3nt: TGTGCCAGCAGTACCCCAGGGGGAGGGGGTGAAAAACTGTTTTTT
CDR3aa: CASSTPGGGGEKLFF

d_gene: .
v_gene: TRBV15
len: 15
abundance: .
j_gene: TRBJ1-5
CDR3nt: TGTGCCACCAGCAGAGATCCCGGGTTGGGTCAGCCCCAGCATTTT
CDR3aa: CATSRDPGLGQPQHF

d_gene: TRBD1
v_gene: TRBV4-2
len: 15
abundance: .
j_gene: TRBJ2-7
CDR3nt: TGCGCCAGCAGCCAAGGGACAGGGGGCTCCTACGAGCGGTACTTC
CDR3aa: CASSQGTGGSYERYF

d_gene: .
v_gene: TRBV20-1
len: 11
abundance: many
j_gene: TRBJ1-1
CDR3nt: TGCAGTGCCCCTCGCCCTACTGAAGCTTTCTTT
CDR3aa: CSAPRPTEAFF

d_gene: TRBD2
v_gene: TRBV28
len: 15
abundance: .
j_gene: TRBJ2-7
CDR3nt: TGTGCCAGCAGTACTACGACTAGCGCCTCCTACGAGCAGTACTTC
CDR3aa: CASSTTTSASYEQYF

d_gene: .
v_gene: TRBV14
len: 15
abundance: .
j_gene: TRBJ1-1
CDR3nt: TGTGCCAGCAGCCAACTCCCCGGGTCCCGGGGGGAAGCTTTCTTT
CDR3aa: CASSQLPGSRGEAFF

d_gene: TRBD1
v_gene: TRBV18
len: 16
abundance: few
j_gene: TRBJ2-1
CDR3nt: TGTGCCAGCTCACCACCGGTGGCACAGGGGGAGGTTGAGCAGTTCTTC
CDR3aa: CASSPPVAQGEVEQFF

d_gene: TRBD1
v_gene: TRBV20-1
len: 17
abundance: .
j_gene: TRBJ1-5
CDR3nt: TGCAGTGCTAAATACCGGGACAGGGTTGGGGGCAATCAGACCCAGCATTTT
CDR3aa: CSAKYRDRVGGNQTQHF

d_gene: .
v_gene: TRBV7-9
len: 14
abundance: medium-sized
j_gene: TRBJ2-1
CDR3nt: TGTGCCAGCAGCTTAGTGTCTGTACAAAATGAGCAGTTCTTC
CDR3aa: CASSLVSVQNEQFF

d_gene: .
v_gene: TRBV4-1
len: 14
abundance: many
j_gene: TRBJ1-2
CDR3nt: TGCGCCAGCAGCCAAGATCAGTCACTGGGCGGCTACACCTTC
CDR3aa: CASSQDQSLGGYTF

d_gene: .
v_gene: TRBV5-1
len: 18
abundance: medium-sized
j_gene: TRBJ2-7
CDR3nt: TGCGCCAGCAGCCCGACGTGGACTCCTTTCAGCCAAGCCTACGAGCAGTACTTC
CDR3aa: CASSPTWTPFSQAYEQYF

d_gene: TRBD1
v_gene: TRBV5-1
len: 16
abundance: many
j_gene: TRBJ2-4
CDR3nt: TGCGCCAGCAGCCCAGGAGGAGGACAGGGAGGAAACATTCAGTACTTC
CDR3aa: CASSPGGGQGGNIQYF

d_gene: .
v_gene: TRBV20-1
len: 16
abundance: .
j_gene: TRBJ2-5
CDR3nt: TGCAGTGCTAACAAAATGGCCGATTTGTACCAAGAGACCCAGTACTTC
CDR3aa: CSANKMADLYQETQYF

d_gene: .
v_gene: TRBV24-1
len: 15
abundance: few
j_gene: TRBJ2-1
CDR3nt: TGTGCCACCAGTGAAACAGGGAAGGGATTCGATGAGCAGTTCTTC
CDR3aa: CATSETGKGFDEQFF

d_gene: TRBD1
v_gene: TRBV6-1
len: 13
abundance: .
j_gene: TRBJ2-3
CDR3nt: TGTGCCAGCATTGAGGGGGCCCCAGATACGCAGTATTTT
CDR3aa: CASIEGAPDTQYF

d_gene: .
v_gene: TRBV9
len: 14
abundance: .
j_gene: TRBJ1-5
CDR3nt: TGTGCCAGCAGCGTAGTATACGGTGGTCAGCCCCAGCATTTT
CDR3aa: CASSVVYGGQPQHF

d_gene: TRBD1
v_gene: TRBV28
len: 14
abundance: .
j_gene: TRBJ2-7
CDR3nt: TGTGCCAGCAGGCTGACAGGGTTTGGCTACGAGCAGTACTTC
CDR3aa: CASRLTGFGYEQYF

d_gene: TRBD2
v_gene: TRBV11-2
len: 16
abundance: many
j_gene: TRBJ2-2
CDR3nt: TGTGCCAGCAGTCTGGGGCCTAGCGGGTACACCGGGGAGCTGTTTTTT
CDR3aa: CASSLGPSGYTGELFF

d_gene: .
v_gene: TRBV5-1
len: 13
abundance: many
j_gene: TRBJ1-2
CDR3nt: TGCGCCAGCAGCTTGGCAGAAAACTATGGCTACACCTTC
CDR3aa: CASSLAENYGYTF

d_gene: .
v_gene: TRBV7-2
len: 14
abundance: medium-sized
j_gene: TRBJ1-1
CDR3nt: TGTGCCAGCAGCTTGGGCAGAGTTAGCACTGAAGCTTTCTTT
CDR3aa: CASSLGRVSTEAFF

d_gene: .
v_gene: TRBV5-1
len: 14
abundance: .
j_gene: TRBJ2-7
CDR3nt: TGCGCCAGCAGCCCCCGGACGAGTACCCACGAGCAGTACTTC
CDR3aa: CASSPRTSTHEQYF

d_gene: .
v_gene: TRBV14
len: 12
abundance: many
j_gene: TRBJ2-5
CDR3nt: TGTGCCAGCAGCCAGCCCCAAGAGACCCAGTACTTC
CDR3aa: CASSQPQETQYF